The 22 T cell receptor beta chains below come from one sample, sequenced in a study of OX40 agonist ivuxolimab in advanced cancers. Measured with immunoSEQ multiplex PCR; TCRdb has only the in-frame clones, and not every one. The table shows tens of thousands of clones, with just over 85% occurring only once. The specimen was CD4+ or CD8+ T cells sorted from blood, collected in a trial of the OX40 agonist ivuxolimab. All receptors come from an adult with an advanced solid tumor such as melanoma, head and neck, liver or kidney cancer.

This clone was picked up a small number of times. This CDR3 is CASSHRRAETQYF. DNA for the CDR3: TGTGCCAGCTCCCACAGGAGGGCGGAGACCCAGTACTTC. The rearrangement joins TRBV18 to TRBJ2-5, with D possibly TRBD2 on 6 matching bases. Trimming shortened V by 6 bases and J by 5 bases, and 13 bases separated the two germline ends. The CDR3 sequence is 13 residues long. The germline gives CDR1 KGHSH, CDR2 LQKENI.

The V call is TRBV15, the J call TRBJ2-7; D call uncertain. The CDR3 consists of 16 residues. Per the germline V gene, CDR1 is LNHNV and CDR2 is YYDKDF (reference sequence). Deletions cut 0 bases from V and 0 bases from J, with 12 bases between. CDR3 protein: CATSRDHHSSSYEQYF. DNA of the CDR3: TGTGCCACCAGCAGAGATCATCACTCCTCCTCCTACGAGCAGTACTTC.

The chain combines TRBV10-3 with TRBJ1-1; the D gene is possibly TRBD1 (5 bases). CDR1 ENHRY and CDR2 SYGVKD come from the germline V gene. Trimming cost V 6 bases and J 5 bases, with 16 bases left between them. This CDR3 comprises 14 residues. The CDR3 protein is CAISEGGEGTEAFF. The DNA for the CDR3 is TGTGCCATCAGCGAGGGAGGGGAGGGGACTGAAGCTTTCTTT.

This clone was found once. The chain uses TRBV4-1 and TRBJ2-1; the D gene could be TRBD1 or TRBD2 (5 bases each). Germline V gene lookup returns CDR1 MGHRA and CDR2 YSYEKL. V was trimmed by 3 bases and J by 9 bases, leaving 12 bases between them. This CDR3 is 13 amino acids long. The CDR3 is CASSQGTLGEQFF. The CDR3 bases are TGCGCCAGCAGCCAGGGGACCCTAGGTGAGCAGTTCTTC.

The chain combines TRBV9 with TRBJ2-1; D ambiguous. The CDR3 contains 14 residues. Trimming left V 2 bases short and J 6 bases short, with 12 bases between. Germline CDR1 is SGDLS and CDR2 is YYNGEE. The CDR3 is CASSVSQRGNEQFF. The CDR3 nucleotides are TGTGCCAGCAGCGTCTCTCAACGCGGCAATGAGCAGTTCTTC.

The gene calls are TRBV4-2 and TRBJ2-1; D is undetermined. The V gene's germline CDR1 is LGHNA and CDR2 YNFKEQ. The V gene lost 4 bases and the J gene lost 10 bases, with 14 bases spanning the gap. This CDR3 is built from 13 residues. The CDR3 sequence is CASSPTPGREQFF. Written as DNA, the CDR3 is TGTGCCAGCAGCCCAACCCCTGGAAGGGAGCAGTTCTTC.

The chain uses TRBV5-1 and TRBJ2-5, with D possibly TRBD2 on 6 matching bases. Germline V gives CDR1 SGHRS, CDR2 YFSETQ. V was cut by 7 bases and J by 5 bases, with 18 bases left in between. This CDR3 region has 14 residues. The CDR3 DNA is TGCGCCAGCCAATTCCGGATTGGGGGGGAGACCCAGTACTTC. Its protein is CASQFRIGGETQYF. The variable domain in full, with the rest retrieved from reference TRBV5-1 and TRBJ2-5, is KAGVTQTPRYLIKTRGQQVTLSCSPISGHRSVSWYQQTPGQGLQFLFEYFSETQRNKGNFPGRFSGRQFSNSRSEMNVSTLELGDSALYLCASQFRIGGETQYFGPGTRLLVL.

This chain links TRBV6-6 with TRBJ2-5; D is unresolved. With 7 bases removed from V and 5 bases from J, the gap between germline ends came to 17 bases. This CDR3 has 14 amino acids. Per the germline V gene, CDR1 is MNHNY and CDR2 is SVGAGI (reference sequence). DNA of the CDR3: TGTGCCAGCAACATCGCCTATTACGCGGAGACCCAGTACTTC. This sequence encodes CASNIAYYAETQYF.

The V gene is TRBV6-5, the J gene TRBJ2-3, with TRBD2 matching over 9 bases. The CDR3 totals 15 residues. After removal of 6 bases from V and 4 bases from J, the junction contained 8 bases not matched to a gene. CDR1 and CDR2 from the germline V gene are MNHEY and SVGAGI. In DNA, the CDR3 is TGTGCCAGCAGCTTAGCGGGGGTCCCCGCAGATACGCAGTATTTT. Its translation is CASSLAGVPADTQYF.

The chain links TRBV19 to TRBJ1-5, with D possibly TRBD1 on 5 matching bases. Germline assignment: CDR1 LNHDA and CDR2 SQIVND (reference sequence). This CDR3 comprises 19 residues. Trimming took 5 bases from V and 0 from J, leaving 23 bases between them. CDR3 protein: CASSPPPGWQKNSNQPQHF. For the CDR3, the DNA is TGTGCCAGTAGTCCGCCCCCAGGGTGGCAGAAGAATAGCAATCAGCCCCAGCATTTT.

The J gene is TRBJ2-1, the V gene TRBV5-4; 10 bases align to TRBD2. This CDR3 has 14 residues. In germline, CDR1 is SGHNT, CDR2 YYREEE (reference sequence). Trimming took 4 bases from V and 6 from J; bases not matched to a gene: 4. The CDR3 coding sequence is TGTGCCAGCAGCCCAAGCGGGAGGGTCAATGAGCAGTTCTTC. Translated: CASSPSGRVNEQFF.

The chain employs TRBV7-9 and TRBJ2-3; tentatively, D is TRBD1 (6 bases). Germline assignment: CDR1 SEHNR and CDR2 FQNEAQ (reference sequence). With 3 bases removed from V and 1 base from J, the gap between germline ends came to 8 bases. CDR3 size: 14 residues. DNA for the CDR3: TGTGCCAGCAGCTTCGAGGGGGGCACAGATACGCAGTATTTT. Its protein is CASSFEGGTDTQYF.

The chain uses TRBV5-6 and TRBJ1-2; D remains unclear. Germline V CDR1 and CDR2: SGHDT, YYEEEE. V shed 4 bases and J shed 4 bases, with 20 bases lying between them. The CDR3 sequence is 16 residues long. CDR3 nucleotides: TGTGCCAGCAGCCTGGGCTTTGGGGAGGATGGCTATGGCTACACCTTC. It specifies CASSLGFGEDGYGYTF. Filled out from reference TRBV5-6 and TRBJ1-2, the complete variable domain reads DAGVTQSPTHLIKTRGQQVTLRCSPKSGHDTVSWYQQALGQGPQFIFQYYEEEERQRGNFPDRFSGHQFPNYSSELNVNALLLGDSALYLCASSLGFGEDGYGYTFGSGTRLTVV.

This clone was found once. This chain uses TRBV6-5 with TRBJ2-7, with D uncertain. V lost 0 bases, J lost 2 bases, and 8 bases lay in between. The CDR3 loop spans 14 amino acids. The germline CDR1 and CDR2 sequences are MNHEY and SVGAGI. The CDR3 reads CASSYSLGTYEQYF. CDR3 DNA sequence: TGTGCCAGCAGTTACTCTTTGGGAACCTACGAGCAGTACTTC.

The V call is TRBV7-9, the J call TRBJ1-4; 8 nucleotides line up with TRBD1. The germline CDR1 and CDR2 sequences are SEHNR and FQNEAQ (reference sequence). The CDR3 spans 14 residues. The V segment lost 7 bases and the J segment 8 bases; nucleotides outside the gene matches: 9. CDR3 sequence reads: CASTWTGQREKLFF. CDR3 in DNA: TGTGCCAGCACCTGGACAGGGCAGAGGGAAAAACTGTTTTTT.

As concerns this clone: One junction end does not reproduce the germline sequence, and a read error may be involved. The CDR3 is CATSGDSNEKLFF. In nucleotides, the CDR3 is TGTGCCACCAGCGGAGACTCGAATGAAAAACTGTTTTTT. The chain combines TRBV15 with TRBJ1-4; D is ambiguous. The CDR3 length is 13 residues. Per the germline V gene, CDR1 is LNHNV and CDR2 is YYDKDF (reference sequence).

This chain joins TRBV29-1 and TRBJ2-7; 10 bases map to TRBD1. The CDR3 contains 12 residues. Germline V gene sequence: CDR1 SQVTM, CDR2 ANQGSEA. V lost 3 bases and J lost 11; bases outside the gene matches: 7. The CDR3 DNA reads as TGCAGCGTTGACGTTGGACAGGGGGTGAAGTACTTC. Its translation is CSVDVGQGVKYF.

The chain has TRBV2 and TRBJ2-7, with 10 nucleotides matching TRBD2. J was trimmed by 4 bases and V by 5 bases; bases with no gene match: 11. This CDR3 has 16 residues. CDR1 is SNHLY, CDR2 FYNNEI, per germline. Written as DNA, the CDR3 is TGTGCCAGCAGTCTGGGTGCTAGCGGGAGTACTTACGAGCAGTACTTC. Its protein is CASSLGASGSTYEQYF.

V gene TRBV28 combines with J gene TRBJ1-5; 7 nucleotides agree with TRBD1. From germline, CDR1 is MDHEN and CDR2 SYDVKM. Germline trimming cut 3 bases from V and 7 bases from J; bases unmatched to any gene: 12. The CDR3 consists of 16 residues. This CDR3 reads CASSFPPTGIGQPQHF. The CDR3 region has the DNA TGTGCCAGCAGTTTCCCACCGACAGGGATAGGGCAGCCCCAGCATTTT.

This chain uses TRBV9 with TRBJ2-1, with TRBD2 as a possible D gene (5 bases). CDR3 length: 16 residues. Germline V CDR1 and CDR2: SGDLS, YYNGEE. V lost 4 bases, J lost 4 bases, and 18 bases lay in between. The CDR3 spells CASSPNSGSGYNEQFF. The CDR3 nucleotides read TGTGCCAGCAGCCCGAACTCGGGGAGTGGTTACAATGAGCAGTTCTTC.

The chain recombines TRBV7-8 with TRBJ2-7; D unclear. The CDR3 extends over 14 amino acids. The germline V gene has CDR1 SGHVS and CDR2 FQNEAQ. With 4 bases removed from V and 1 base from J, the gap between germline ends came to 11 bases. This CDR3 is CASSYGVGSYEQYF. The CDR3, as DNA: TGTGCCAGCAGCTATGGAGTCGGGTCCTACGAGCAGTACTTC. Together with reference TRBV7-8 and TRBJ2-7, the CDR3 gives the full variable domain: GAGVSQSPRYKVAKRGQDVALRCDPISGHVSLFWYQQALGQGPEFLTYFQNEAQLDKSGLPSDRFFAERPEGSVSTLKIQRTQQEDSAVYLCASSYGVGSYEQYFGPGTRLTVT.

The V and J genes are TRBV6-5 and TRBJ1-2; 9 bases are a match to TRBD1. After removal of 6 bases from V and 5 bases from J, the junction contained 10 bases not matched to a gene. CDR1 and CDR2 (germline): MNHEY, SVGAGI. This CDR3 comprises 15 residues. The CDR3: CASSITGGAGYGYTF. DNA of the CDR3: TGTGCCAGCAGCATAACAGGGGGCGCAGGATATGGCTACACCTTC.